A single sample is the source of the 15 T cell receptor beta chains below, sequenced in a study of T-cell memory formation after mild COVID-19 (dated by TCRdb to about 2021). The library relied on 5' RACE. For sequencing, an Illumina NovaSeq 6000 was employed. Using fastp at Q25 and MiXCR, TCRdb reprocessed the public reads and kept productive beta chains. Rows with one shared CDR3 protein collapse into an entry with the most common genes and DNA. Across this sample there are just over 400,000 distinct CDR3 sequences, with less than 25% seen only once. The ten largest clonotypes hold over 10% of the sample. The sequencing input was PBMCs or a T cell subset sorted from them (not recorded which). Receptors originate from an adult woman who had mild COVID-19 (a few samples of this study predate the infection). The sample titles of this study are shuffled in the database, so cell type and time point are left out; the donor was told from shared clones.

This clonotype turned up a few times. The J gene is TRBJ2-3, the V gene TRBV11-3; maybe TRBD1 (5 bases). CDR3 length equals 14 residues. With 6 bases removed from V and 4 bases from J, the gap between germline ends came to 14 bases. CDR1 is SGHNT and CDR2 is YENEEA in the germline V gene. The DNA for the CDR3 is TGTGCCAGCAGGGCCCAGGGTAACCCAGATACGCAGTATTTT. It specifies CASRAQGNPDTQYF.

The rearrangement uses TRBV6-2 or TRBV6-3 and TRBJ1-5, with D possibly TRBD1 on 6 matching bases. Germline assignment: CDR1 MNHEY and CDR2 SVGEGT. The CDR3 is 13 amino acids. Trimming left V 6 bases short and J 6 bases short, with 12 bases between. The CDR3 is CASSRNRAQPQHF. The CDR3 region has the DNA TGTGCCAGCAGCCGGAACAGGGCTCAGCCCCAGCATTTT.

The genes are TRBV18 and TRBJ2-7, with TRBD1 as a possible D gene (7 bases). The V end was cut by 2 bases, the J end by 3 bases, with 17 bases between. The CDR3 runs to 16 residues. Germline assignment: CDR1 KGHSH and CDR2 LQKENI. The CDR3 region has the DNA TGTGCCAGCTCACCAGGTCAGGGGCAGGGGGGCTACGAGCAGTACTTC. This codes for CASSPGQGQGGYEQYF.

This clonotype showed up just a few times. This CDR3 reads CASSPRASKAGELFF. DNA of the CDR3: TGTGCCAGCAGCCCCCGGGCTAGCAAGGCCGGGGAGCTGTTTTTT. The chain combines TRBV7-9 with TRBJ2-2, with D possibly matching TRBD2 (5 bases). CDR3 length: 15 amino acids. Germline V gene sequence: CDR1 SEHNR, CDR2 FQNEAQ (reference sequence). V was cut by 5 bases and J by 6 bases, with 16 bases left in between. Complete variable domain (other parts from reference TRBV7-9 and TRBJ2-2): DTGVSQNPRHKITKRGQNVTFRCDPISEHNRLYWYRQTLGQGPEFLTYFQNEAQLEKSRLLSDRFSAERPKGSFSTLEIQRTEQGDSAMYLCASSPRASKAGELFFGEGSRLTVL.

The chain recombines TRBV2 with TRBJ2-7, with D tentatively TRBD2 (5 bases). Germline CDR1 is SNHLY and CDR2 is FYNNEI. This CDR3 has 13 amino acids. Between the trimmed V and J ends, which lost 10 bases and 5 bases, there was a span of 18 bases. The CDR3 loop reads CATSDEGVNEQYF. The CDR3 region has the DNA TGTGCCACTTCCGACGAGGGTGTAAACGAGCAGTACTTC.

J is TRBJ2-2 and V is TRBV24-1; TRBD1 aligns across 8 bases. V lost 0 bases and J lost 6; bases outside the gene matches: 5. Germline values: CDR1 KGHDR, CDR2 SFDVKD. CDR3 length: 16 residues. In DNA, the CDR3 is TGTGCCACCAGTGATTTGCATGGACAGGGTTCCGGGGAGCTGTTTTTT. Encoded protein: CATSDLHGQGSGELFF.

The rearrangement uses TRBV7-9 and TRBJ2-7; the match to TRBD2 covers 11 bases. Germline CDR1 and CDR2: SEHNR and FQNEAQ (reference sequence). CDR3 size: 15 residues. V lost 6 bases, J lost 0 bases, and 4 bases stayed unmatched. CDR3 loop: CASRSGLAVSYEQYF. The CDR3 DNA follows: TGTGCCAGCAGGTCGGGACTAGCGGTCTCCTACGAGCAGTACTTC.

V gene TRBV29-1 combines with J gene TRBJ2-7; a weak D match, TRBD1 (6 bases). The germline V gene encodes CDR1 SQVTM and CDR2 ANQGSEA. Trimming removed 4 bases from V and 0 bases from J, with 16 bases in between. This CDR3 contains 15 residues. CDR3 protein: CSVVPGTSSSYEQYF. CDR3 in DNA: TGCAGCGTTGTTCCCGGGACATCGAGCTCCTACGAGCAGTACTTC.

This clonotype was seen a handful of times. The chain couples TRBV11-3 to TRBJ2-2; the match to TRBD1 covers 9 bases. Per germline, CDR1 SGHNT and CDR2 YENEEA. The CDR3 sequence is 17 residues long. V gave up 3 bases and J gave up 4 bases; unmatched junction bases: 9. CDR3 DNA sequence: TGTGCCAGCAGCTTGACCGGGACAGGGAGATTCACCGGGGAGCTGTTTTTT. This encodes CASSLTGTGRFTGELFF.

This clonotype showed up just a few times. The J gene is TRBJ2-5, the V gene TRBV19; a weak D match, TRBD2 (6 bases). With 6 bases removed from V and 2 bases from J, the gap between germline ends came to 19 bases. Per the germline V gene, CDR1 is LNHDA and CDR2 is SQIVND (reference sequence). The CDR3 is made up of 16 amino acids. This chain's CDR3 is CASSLTSSSWQETQYF. For the CDR3, the DNA is TGTGCCAGTAGCCTAACTAGCAGCTCGTGGCAAGAGACCCAGTACTTC.

This clonotype has at least ten counts. The CDR3 nucleotides are TGTGCCAGCAGCTTCCGGACTAGCGGGAGAAATGAGCAGTTCTTC. Protein: CASSFRTSGRNEQFF. This chain links TRBV5-6 with TRBJ2-1; the match to TRBD2 covers 13 bases. This CDR3 spans 15 amino acids. Germline lookup yields CDR1 SGHDT and CDR2 YYEEEE. After removal of 2 bases from V and 7 bases from J, the junction contained 3 bases not matched to a gene.

This clonotype was counted between two and nine times. The rearrangement joins TRBV7-2 to TRBJ2-5, with TRBD1 matching over 8 bases. Germline loops: CDR1 SGHTA, CDR2 FQGNSA. The J segment lost 5 bases and the V segment lost 4 bases, leaving 9 bases of the junction unmatched. This CDR3 contains 15 residues. CDR3 in DNA: TGTGCCAGCAGCTCCCTTGCAGGGGGCTCCGAGACCCAGTACTTC. This translates into CASSSLAGGSETQYF.

This clonotype occurred a few times. The chain has TRBV11-3 and TRBJ2-3; D gene unclear. The V end was cut by 5 bases, the J end by 6 bases, with 12 bases between. The CDR3 totals 13 residues. The germline gives CDR1 SGHNT, CDR2 YENEEA. In DNA, the CDR3 is TGTGCCAGCAGCCCAGAGGCTGGTGATACGCAGTATTTT. This translates into CASSPEAGDTQYF.

The chain joins TRBV24-1 to TRBJ2-2; 7 positions match TRBD2. The germline CDR1 and CDR2 sequences are KGHDR and SFDVKD. V dropped 7 bases and J dropped 0; count of bases not matched to a gene: 1. The CDR3 is 14 amino acids. The CDR3 nucleotides are TGTGCCACCAGGGGACTAACGAACACCGGGGAGCTGTTTTTT. Its translation: CATRGLTNTGELFF.

This chain joins TRBV5-1 and TRBJ1-4, with D perhaps matching TRBD1 (6 bases). The CDR3 runs to 15 residues. Germline CDR1 is SGHRS and CDR2 is YFSETQ. Trimming removed 2 bases from V and 7 bases from J, with 15 bases in between. Written as DNA, the CDR3 is TGCGCCAGCAGCTTAGGCGACAGGAGTGTTGAAAAACTGTTTTTT. Translated, it gives CASSLGDRSVEKLFF.